One sample yielded the 11 T cell receptor beta chains listed below, sequenced in a study of T cells after yellow fever vaccination (dated by TCRdb to between 2018 and 2020). Library prep was done by 5' RACE. The run used an Illumina NovaSeq 6000. TCRdb's own reprocessing of the public reads used fastp at Q25 and MiXCR and kept productive beta chains. Each record represents a unique CDR3 protein, reported with the most common genes and DNA among its rows. The sample contains around 340,000 distinct CDR3 sequences, under 15% of them found a single time. The top ten hold roughly 3% of the sample. This specimen's treatment or condition label, interpreted: live attenuated yellow fever vaccine strain. The specimen comprised CD4+ T cells sorted from PBMCs, sampled 15 days after the yellow fever booster vaccination. All receptors come from a man younger than 35 who received the YFV17D yellow fever vaccine.

This clonotype was detected a few times. The V gene is TRBV6-6, the J gene TRBJ2-7, with D hard to call. Germline CDR1 and CDR2: MNHNY and SVGAGI (reference sequence). The V gene lost 5 bases and the J gene lost 5 bases, with 19 bases spanning the gap. The length of the CDR3 is 15 residues. CDR3 sequence (DNA): TGTGCCAGCAGTCCCGGGTCATCCGTGTTAGACGAGCAGTACGTC. Its protein product is CASSPGSSVLDEQYV.

This clonotype was observed many times. The V gene is TRBV5-1, the J gene TRBJ2-1, with D maybe TRBD2 (5 bases). Trimming removed 4 bases from V and 8 bases from J, with 16 bases in between. CDR1 and CDR2 (germline): SGHRS, YFSETQ. This CDR3 region has 14 residues. The CDR3 DNA follows: TGCGCCAGCAGCGCCCAAACTAGTCCTCATGAGCAGTTCTTC. Protein: CASSAQTSPHEQFF.

The CDR3: CASSYQGFAGELFF. CDR3 nucleotides: TGTGCCAGCAGTTACCAGGGGTTCGCCGGGGAGCTGTTTTTT. The chain carries TRBV6-5 and TRBJ2-2; a possible D gene is TRBD1 (6 bases). Looked up from germline, CDR1 is MNHEY and CDR2 is SVGAGI. V lost 2 bases, J lost 6 bases, and 10 bases lay in between. The CDR3 is made up of 14 amino acids.

A few counts support this clonotype. The chain uses TRBV20-1 and TRBJ2-1, with 10 nucleotides matching TRBD2. There are 15 residues in the CDR3. V lost 4 bases to trimming and J lost 8 bases; unmatched junction nucleotides: 11. Germline V gives CDR1 DFQATT, CDR2 SNEGSKA (reference sequence). Written as DNA, the CDR3 is TGCAGTGCTAAGACCGGACTAGCGGCAATTCATGAGCAGTTCTTC. Translation gives CSAKTGLAAIHEQFF.

A few counts support this clonotype. The V gene is TRBV5-1, the J gene TRBJ1-2; D unclear. The CDR3 sequence is 13 residues long. Germline V lookup: CDR1 SGHRS, CDR2 YFSETQ. The V end lost 4 bases, the J end lost 2 bases, and 9 bases lay between the germline ends. The CDR3 loop reads CASSGPGNYGYTF. DNA of the CDR3: TGCGCCAGCAGCGGGCCGGGAAACTATGGCTACACCTTC.

The rearrangement uses TRBV20-1 and TRBJ2-2, with a possible D match to TRBD2 (7 bases). CDR1 and CDR2 (germline): DFQATT, SNEGSKA (reference sequence). There are 14 residues in the CDR3. Trimming took 8 bases from V and 0 from J, leaving 13 bases between them. Here the CDR3 reads CSTWEGANTGELFF. CDR3 in DNA: TGCAGTACCTGGGAGGGGGCGAACACCGGGGAGCTGTTTTTT.

This clonotype has more than one count but fewer than ten. This chain joins TRBV14 and TRBJ2-6; D gene ambiguous. Germline V lookup: CDR1 SGHDN, CDR2 FVKESK. This CDR3 has 12 residues. Trimming shortened V by 10 bases and J by 3 bases, and 7 bases separated the two germline ends. The CDR3 protein is CATVIGANVLTF. CDR3 sequence (DNA): TGTGCCACCGTAATTGGGGCCAACGTCCTGACTTTC.

The gene calls are TRBV28 and TRBJ2-1; TRBD1 aligns across 10 bases. CDR1 and CDR2 (germline): MDHEN, SYDVKM. The CDR3 runs 14 residues. J was trimmed by 8 bases and V by 5 bases; bases with no gene match: 6. CDR3 coding DNA: TGTGCCAGCAGTCTCCGGGACAGGGGAGATGAGCAGTTCTTC. Translating gives CASSLRDRGDEQFF.

This clonotype appeared many times. The V gene is TRBV3-1, the J gene TRBJ2-5; unclear D gene. The V end was cut by 4 bases, the J end by 5 bases, with 8 bases between. The germline CDR1 and CDR2 sequences are LGHDT and YNNKEL (reference sequence). This CDR3 is built from 12 residues. The CDR3 DNA reads TGTGCCAGCAGCCTTCGCGTGGAGACCCAGTACTTC. It translates to CASSLRVETQYF.

This clonotype was detected many times. The chain is built from TRBV4-3 and TRBJ1-1; no clear D gene. Germline CDR1 LGHNA, CDR2 YSLEER. V was pared by 0 bases and J by 4 bases, with 9 bases between. The CDR3 is made up of 14 amino acids. The CDR3 coding sequence is TGCGCCAGCAGCCAAGAGTTCAGGAGCACTGAAGCTTTCTTT. Its protein product is CASSQEFRSTEAFF.

This clonotype was counted only a few times. The chain joins TRBV5-1 to TRBJ1-6; TRBD1 matches at 7 bases. The CDR3 spans 15 residues. V shed 4 bases and J 7 bases; nucleotides not matched to a gene: 8. The V gene's germline CDR1 is SGHRS and CDR2 YFSETQ. CDR3 protein: CASSPRQGSNSPLHF. CDR3 coding DNA: TGCGCCAGCAGCCCCAGACAGGGATCCAATTCACCCCTCCACTTT.